This passage covers 7 T cell receptor beta chains from one sample sequenced in a study of CD8 T cells in ankylosing spondylitis. TCRdb recomputed calls from the 5' RACE reads with MiXCR, one row per CDR3 protein. Seen here are some 240,000 distinct CDR3 sequences, more than 15% observed once, and the top ten hold approximately 32%. The sequenced sample consisted of blood, either unsorted or a sorted T cell fraction (not recorded which). These receptors all come from a male donor with ankylosing spondylitis or in good health (not recorded which).

The chain combines TRBV5-1 with TRBJ2-5; no definite D call. Germline V gene data show CDR1 as SGHRS and CDR2 as YFSETQ. V gave up 0 bases and J gave up 7 bases, with 7 bases separating them. This CDR3 has 12 amino acids. The CDR3 region is CASSLGPRTQYF. CDR3 DNA: TGCGCCAGCAGCTTGGGGCCTAGGACCCAGTACTTC.

The rearrangement joins TRBV27 to TRBJ2-7; perhaps TRBD1 as D (6 bases). Germline assignment: CDR1 MNHEY and CDR2 SMNVEV (reference sequence). The V gene lost 2 bases and the J gene lost 0 bases, with 11 bases spanning the gap. This CDR3 is built from 15 residues. DNA for the CDR3: TGTGCCAGCAGTTTAGCAACAGGGAGCTCCTACGAGCAGTACTTC. It codes for CASSLATGSSYEQYF.

V and J are TRBV29-1 and TRBJ1-2; no clear D gene. V was pared by 5 bases and J by 2 bases, with 6 bases between. CDR3 length: 11 amino acids. The germline V gene encodes CDR1 SQVTM and CDR2 ANQGSEA. Here the CDR3 reads CSVRVNYGYTF. CDR3 bases: TGCAGCGTTCGGGTGAACTATGGCTACACCTTC. Based on the CDR3 plus reference TRBV29-1 and TRBJ1-2, the full variable domain is SAVISQKPSRDICQRGTSLTIQCQVDSQVTMMFWYRQQPGQSLTLIATANQGSEATYESGFVIDKFPISRPNLTFSTLTVSNMSPEDSSIYLCSVRVNYGYTFGSGTRLTVV.

The table lists this clonotype with a few counts. The CDR3 is CASSLYSDYEQYF. The DNA for the CDR3 is TGCGCCAGCAGCTTGTACAGCGACTACGAGCAGTACTTC. V usage is TRBV5-1 and J usage is TRBJ2-7, with D hard to call. Germline assignment: CDR1 SGHRS and CDR2 YFSETQ. V lost 1 base and J 3 bases, leaving 8 bases between the germline ends. The CDR3 runs to 13 residues. The variable domain in full, completed from reference TRBV5-1 and TRBJ2-7, reads KAGVTQTPRYLIKTRGQQVTLSCSPISGHRSVSWYQQTPGQGLQFLFEYFSETQRNKGNFPGRFSGRQFSNSRSEMNVSTLELGDSALYLCASSLYSDYEQYFGPGTRLTVT.

The rearrangement joins TRBV7-9 to TRBJ2-7; 7 positions agree with TRBD1. Germline lookup yields CDR1 SEHNR and CDR2 FQNEAQ (reference sequence). V shed 6 bases, J shed 0 bases, and the junction held 5 bases outside the gene matches. This CDR3 has 14 amino acids. The CDR3 coding sequence is TGTGCCAGCAGTACCGGGACAGTCTCCTACGAGCAGTACTTC. Translation: CASSTGTVSYEQYF.

The chain combines TRBV7-6 with TRBJ1-1, with D unclear. The V gene lost 4 bases and the J gene lost 0 bases, with 12 bases spanning the gap. This CDR3 is built from 15 residues. CDR1 is SGHVS, CDR2 FNYEAQ, per germline. CDR3 DNA: TGTGCCAGCAGCTCCGAAGGACTGATGAACACTGAAGCTTTCTTT. Residues: CASSSEGLMNTEAFF.

This clonotype was detected only a few times. This chain uses TRBV5-1 with TRBJ1-2; possible D gene TRBD1, 6 bases. This CDR3 is built from 15 residues. The germline CDR1 and CDR2 sequences are SGHRS and YFSETQ. The V and J ends lost 0 bases and 3 bases respectively, with 12 bases between them. This CDR3 reads CASSLAGGADYGYTF. CDR3 DNA: TGCGCCAGCAGCTTGGCCGGGGGGGCGGACTATGGCTACACCTTC.